This TCR beta chain was identified in a study of beta chain features in type 1 diabetes. At the level of the study: Patients were similar to healthy donors in age and gender (as well as in cell yields).

Central memory, naive, regulatory and stem cell-like memory CD4+ cells were sorted by CD45RO/CCR7/CD25/CD127/CD95/CD27. This clone has more than one count but fewer than ten. What it recognizes is unknown. Expressed TCRB transcripts were sequenced because the entire RNA isolate underwent reverse transcription. Profiled with immunoSEQ multiplex PCR; TCRdb holds only in-frame clones, not every one. Counted here are hundreds of thousands of clones, 13% occurring once; the ten biggest clones make up about 0.02%. V dropped 1 base and J dropped 8; count of bases not matched to a gene: 7. CDR1 SEHNR and CDR2 FQNEAQ come from the germline V gene (reference sequence). The CDR3 has 14 residues. Study-wide results and limits: Significant though moderate, a shortening of TCRB CDR3s appeared in all four CD4+ subsets of Type 1 diabetes patients.

The chain links TRBV7-9 to TRBJ2-7; 8 bases are a match to TRBD1. The source is a man aged 18 to 30 with type 1 diabetes. Sequencing used naive CD4+ T cells from blood. CDR3 sequence reads: CASSLGDGQGQQYF. CDR3 coding DNA: TGTGCCAGCAGCTTAGGGGATGGACAGGGCCAGCAGTACTTC.